These 5 T cell receptor beta chains were sequenced from one sample in a study of human T cells and chemical hapten exposure. The template was total RNA from unfractionated whole blood. TCRdb passed the 5' RACE reads through MiXCR, listing each CDR3 protein once. The sample includes around 140,000 distinct CDR3 sequences, around 4.4% of them seen just once. These receptors were taken from a female donor in good health.

This clonotype appeared many times. This sequence joins TRBV18 and TRBJ1-2; D may be TRBD1 (5 bases). Trimming stripped 1 base from V and 3 bases from J, with 18 bases between. Germline V gene sequence: CDR1 KGHSH, CDR2 LQKENI. The CDR3 has 17 residues. The CDR3 DNA follows: TGTGCCAGCTCACCACTCGTTCCCGGGGGAGGCGACTATGGCTACACCTTC. Translated, it gives CASSPLVPGGGDYGYTF. The full variable domain, with the rest looked up from reference TRBV18 and TRBJ1-2, is NAGVMQNPRHLVRRRGQEARLRCSPMKGHSHVYWYRQLPEEGLKFMVYLQKENIIDESGMPKERFSAEFPKEGPSILRIQQVVRGDSAAYFCASSPLVPGGGDYGYTFGSGTRLTVV.

This clonotype has just a few counts. A much more abundant neighbour one base away suggests this may be a read error. The V and J genes are TRBV5-1 and TRBJ1-1, with unresolved D. V shed 0 bases and J shed 1 base, with 10 bases lying between them. Germline lookup yields CDR1 SGHRS and CDR2 YFSETQ. This CDR3 region has 15 residues. The CDR3 coding sequence is TGCGCCAGCAGCTTGGGGCTAGGATGGAACACTGAAGCTTTCTTT. Translating it yields CASSLGLGWNTEAFF.

This clonotype was detected ten times or more. The chain couples TRBV2 to TRBJ1-5; 9 bases align to TRBD1. The CDR3 covers 12 residues. Germline trimming cut 8 bases from V and 6 bases from J; bases unmatched to any gene: 2. CDR1 and CDR2 (germline): SNHLY, FYNNEI. This CDR3 is CASGTGRQPQHF. CDR3 in DNA: TGTGCCAGCGGGACAGGGCGTCAGCCCCAGCATTTT.

This clonotype appeared many times. The chain employs TRBV11-1 and TRBJ1-1; tentatively, D is TRBD1 (6 bases). Germline V gene data show CDR1 as SGHAT and CDR2 as FQDESV (reference sequence). The length of the CDR3 is 14 residues. V was trimmed by 4 bases and J by 4 bases, leaving 13 bases between them. In nucleotides, the CDR3 is TGTGCCAGCAGCTACCACAGGGCGGCCACTGAAGCTTTCTTT. Protein: CASSYHRAATEAFF.

This clonotype was detected a few times. The chain is built from TRBV3-1 and TRBJ2-2; 11 bases agree with TRBD2. V lost 1 base to trimming and J lost 4 bases; unmatched junction nucleotides: 5. The CDR3 has 17 amino acids. Germline V gene lookup returns CDR1 LGHDT and CDR2 YNNKEL (reference sequence). The CDR3 reads CASSQGLAGSITGELFF. For the CDR3, the DNA is TGTGCCAGCAGCCAAGGACTAGCGGGGTCGATCACCGGGGAGCTGTTTTTT.